The 18 T cell receptor beta chains below come from one sample, sequenced in a study of blood T cell repertoires in COVID-19. Libraries were prepared by immunoSEQ multiplex PCR; TCRdb keeps only in-frame clonotypes and omits some of them. The data show under 450,000 clones, more than 75% seen once. The specimen sequenced was PBMCs or T cells enriched from blood (not recorded which). These receptor sequences come from a man aged 30-40 years who had recovered from COVID-19.

This rearrangement joins TRBV27 to TRBJ2-7; TRBD2 might be the D (5 bases). V was shortened by 6 bases and J by 5 bases, with 8 bases between the two germline ends. Germline CDR1 is MNHEY and CDR2 is SMNVEV (reference sequence). The CDR3 totals 11 residues. In nucleotides, the CDR3 is TGTGCCAGCAGGGGGAGTAACGAGCAGTACTTC. Its protein is CASRGSNEQYF.

The V gene is TRBV19, the J gene TRBJ1-2; D is possibly TRBD1 (5 bases). V was trimmed by 7 bases and J by 6 bases, leaving 15 bases between them. Germline V gives CDR1 LNHDA, CDR2 SQIVND (reference sequence). The length of the CDR3 is 13 residues. The CDR3 loop is CASIGGTFDGYTF. The DNA of the CDR3 is TGTGCCAGTATTGGCGGGACGTTTGATGGCTACACCTTC.

The chain recombines TRBV6-1 with TRBJ1-4; the match to TRBD1 covers 7 bases. CDR3 length: 16 amino acids. V dropped 3 bases and J dropped 4; count of bases not matched to a gene: 8. Germline V gene data show CDR1 as MNHNS and CDR2 as SASEGT. The CDR3 is CASSEAPGGRNEKLFF. As DNA, the CDR3 is TGTGCCAGCAGTGAGGCCCCAGGGGGTCGTAATGAAAAACTGTTTTTT.

As for this clone: The same CDR3 arises from other DNA sequences in this sample as well. The chain employs TRBV11-3 and TRBJ1-1; D is ambiguous. Trimming took 0 bases from V and 1 from J, leaving 3 bases between them. Looked up from germline, CDR1 is SGHNT and CDR2 is YENEEA. The CDR3 is made up of 13 amino acids. CDR3 in amino acids: CASSLERNTEAFF. The CDR3 nucleotides read TGTGCCAGCAGCTTAGAGCGGAACACTGAAGCTTTCTTT.

This rearrangement joins TRBV9 to TRBJ2-5; D may be TRBD2 (5 bases). Trimming took 0 bases from V and 5 from J, leaving 14 bases between them. The CDR3 covers 15 residues. In germline, CDR1 is SGDLS, CDR2 YYNGEE. The CDR3, as DNA: TGTGCCAGCAGCGTAGATCCAGCGGAGAGGGAGACCCAGTACTTC. Translating it yields CASSVDPAERETQYF.

This clone was detected only once. The chain links TRBV9 to TRBJ1-4; 11 nucleotides line up with TRBD1. V was clipped by 0 bases and J by 7 bases; unmatched bases: 5. CDR1 is SGDLS and CDR2 is YYNGEE in the germline V gene. CDR3 length equals 16 residues. The CDR3 DNA reads as TGTGCCAGCAGCGTAGACTCCGGGACAGGGGGTGAAAAACTGTTTTTT. Translation gives CASSVDSGTGGEKLFF.

The gene calls are TRBV5-5 and TRBJ2-3; 7 nucleotides line up with TRBD2. CDR1 and CDR2 from the germline V gene are SGHKS and YYEKEE (reference sequence). Trimming removed 4 bases from V and 1 base from J; junction bases left unmatched: 9. CDR3 size: 16 residues. The CDR3 loop is CASSRSPSGGTDTQYF. DNA of the CDR3: TGTGCCAGCAGCAGAAGCCCTAGCGGAGGCACAGATACGCAGTATTTT.

The rearrangement joins TRBV27 to TRBJ1-2; D might be TRBD1 (6 bases). CDR1 MNHEY and CDR2 SMNVEV come from the germline V gene (reference sequence). The CDR3 extends over 13 amino acids. V lost 9 bases and J lost 8, with 19 bases in between. Here the CDR3 reads CARDTGPEGGYTF. The CDR3 bases are TGTGCCAGGGACACAGGGCCCGAGGGGGGCTACACCTTC.

CDR3 nucleotides: TGTGCCACCTCGGGGGGGCATGAGCAGTTCTTC. Protein product: CATSGGHEQFF. The chain is built from TRBV7-8 and TRBJ2-1; 8 nucleotides align to TRBD2. V was clipped by 10 bases and J by 8 bases; unmatched bases: 4. The CDR3 spans 11 residues. Germline V gene lookup returns CDR1 SGHVS and CDR2 FQNEAQ.

J is TRBJ1-2 and V is TRBV3-1 (or the pseudogene TRBV3-2); D perhaps matches TRBD1 (5 bases). V lost 4 bases and J lost 6, with 15 bases in between. In germline, CDR1 is LGHDT, CDR2 YNNKEL (reference sequence). The CDR3 runs to 14 residues. The DNA for the CDR3 is TGTGCCAGCAGCCCCTCTGGTCGGGGGGATGGCTACACCTTC. Its translation is CASSPSGRGDGYTF.

Here the CDR3 DNA reads TGTGCCAGCAGCGTCAACAGGGCAGAGACCCAGTACTTC. Its translation: CASSVNRAETQYF. V gene TRBV11-3 combines with J gene TRBJ2-5, with D possibly matching TRBD1 (6 bases). This CDR3 is 13 amino acids long. Per the germline V gene, CDR1 is SGHNT and CDR2 is YENEEA. Trimming removed 5 bases from V and 4 bases from J, with 11 bases in between.

The sample holds one count of this clone. This sequence joins TRBV12-3 or TRBV12-4 and TRBJ1-1; tentatively, D is TRBD1 (6 bases). The CDR3 has 13 amino acids. Trimming cost V 3 bases and J 11 bases, with 16 bases left between them. The CDR3 nucleotides read TGTGCCAGCAGTTTCTTACAGGGATCGGAGGCTTTCTTT. Its protein is CASSFLQGSEAFF.

V and J are TRBV30 and TRBJ2-5, with TRBD2 matching over 11 bases. The CDR3 runs 15 residues. J lost 4 bases, V lost 0 bases, and 4 bases had no gene match. Germline V CDR1 and CDR2: GTSNPN, SVGIG (reference sequence). The CDR3 DNA reads as TGTGCCTGGAGTGTACTAGCGGGGGCCGGAGAGACCCAGTACTTC. Amino acid sequence: CAWSVLAGAGETQYF. Complete variable domain (other parts from reference TRBV30 and TRBJ2-5): SQTIHQWPATLVQPVGSPLSLECTVEGTSNPNLYWYRQAAGRGLQLLFYSVGIGQISSEVPQNLSASRPQDRQFILSSKKLLLSDSGFYLCAWSVLAGAGETQYFGPGTRLLVL.

The gene calls are TRBV30 and TRBJ1-5, with D maybe TRBD1 (6 bases). The CDR3 has 14 residues. Germline V lookup: CDR1 GTSNPN, CDR2 SVGIG (reference sequence). V shed 0 bases and J shed 4 bases, with 10 bases lying between them. CDR3 coding DNA: TGTGCCTGGAGTGTACAGGGTCTGAATCAGCCCCAGCATTTT. It yields the protein CAWSVQGLNQPQHF.

There are a few counts of this clone. J is TRBJ2-2 and V is TRBV27, with 9 bases matching TRBD2. J was trimmed by 5 bases and V by 0 bases; bases with no gene match: 4. This CDR3 has 16 residues. The germline gives CDR1 MNHEY, CDR2 SMNVEV (reference sequence). The CDR3 sequence: CASSLSLAGFTGELFF. CDR3 coding DNA: TGTGCCAGCAGTTTATCGCTAGCGGGGTTTACCGGGGAGCTGTTTTTT.

The rearrangement uses TRBV6-5 and TRBJ2-7, with 8 bases identical to TRBD1. Germline V CDR1 and CDR2: MNHEY, SVGAGI. With V trimmed by 8 bases and J by 2 bases, 5 bases remained unmatched. CDR3 length: 13 amino acids. CDR3 loop: CASEDRAAYEQYF. The CDR3 nucleotides are TGTGCCAGCGAGGACAGGGCGGCCTACGAGCAGTACTTC.

This rearrangement joins TRBV3-1 (or the pseudogene TRBV3-2) to TRBJ2-1; 7 nucleotides agree with TRBD1. Trimming at V came to 8 bases and at J to 3 bases, leaving 10 bases not matched to a gene. This CDR3 contains 15 residues. Germline CDR1 is LGHDT and CDR2 is YNNKEL (reference sequence). CDR3 protein: CASGKTGQGYNEQFF. CDR3 nucleotides: TGTGCCAGCGGAAAGACAGGGCAAGGCTACAATGAGCAGTTCTTC.

This chain joins TRBV18 and TRBJ1-5; no reliable D call. This CDR3 contains 12 residues. The V end lost 3 bases, the J end lost 9 bases, and 9 bases lay between the germline ends. From germline, CDR1 is KGHSH and CDR2 LQKENI. The chain's CDR3 is CASSPPEGPQHF. The CDR3 DNA follows: TGTGCCAGCTCACCCCCCGAGGGGCCCCAGCATTTT.